A selection of T cell receptor beta chains follows, all from one sample in a study of control samples from healthy donors and cancer patients. Clones were sequenced by immunoSEQ multiplex PCR, and TCRdb holds only the in-frame ones, with some missing. The sample has approximately 82,000 clones, approximately 87% seen once; the top ten hold more than 15%. Sequencing was done on a sample of blood. The receptor source for this set is a man between 45 and 60 years old in good health. The CDR3 runs from the conserved cysteine through the conserved F or W. D genes are given only for firm matches. A clone size is listed for some rows: how often the clone was seen (once, few, many), or a class if it is expanded.

TGTGCCAGTAGTATAAGGCCAGACAGGATTCCGAATCAGCCCCAGCATTTT | CASSIRPDRIPNQPQHF | TRBV19 | - | TRBJ1-5 | -
TGTGCCTGGAATCTGGGACTTGAGGATGGCTACACCTTC | CAWNLGLEDGYTF | TRBV30 | - | TRBJ1-2 | -
TGCGCCAGCAGCTTGGGGGGACAGATCTACGAGCAGTACTTC | CASSLGGQIYEQYF | TRBV5-1 | - | TRBJ2-7 | TRBD1
TGCGCCAGCAGTGACCGACAGGGATATTATTACAATGAGCAGTTCTTC | CASSDRQGYYYNEQFF | TRBV10-2 | - | TRBJ2-1 | TRBD1
TGTGCCAGCAGCTTCCTCTCCACCGGGGAGCAGTACTTC | CASSFLSTGEQYF | TRBV5-6 | - | TRBJ2-7 | -
TGTGCCAGCAGCGAACGACAGGGGGCTACAACCTACGAGCAGTACTTC | CASSERQGATTYEQYF | TRBV7-6 | - | TRBJ2-7 | TRBD1
TGCGCCAGCAGCCTCTCGGGACAGGGTGGTTCACCCCTCCACTTT | CASSLSGQGGSPLHF | TRBV5-1 | - | TRBJ1-6 | TRBD1
TGTGCCAGTAGTATAATGACGGCTGGAAACACCATATATTTT | CASSIMTAGNTIYF | TRBV19 | - | TRBJ1-3 | -
TGTGCCAGCAGCTTAGTAGCGAGGGAGACCCAGTACTTC | CASSLVARETQYF | TRBV5-8 | - | TRBJ2-5 | -
TGTGCCAGCAGCTTACACCCGGGACAGGAGAACACTGAAGCTTTCTTT | CASSLHPGQENTEAFF | TRBV7-6 | - | TRBJ1-1 | TRBD1
TGCAGTGCCAGCCTCTATGGGCCCCTCCACTTT | CSASLYGPLHF | TRBV20-1 | - | TRBJ1-6 | -
TGTGCCAGCAGCTTGAGCAGTCGGACTGAAGCTTTCTTT | CASSLSSRTEAFF | TRBV7-2 | - | TRBJ1-1 | -
TGTGCCAGCAGTTTATCCGGGACTAGCGGGGTACAGCAGTACTTC | CASSLSGTSGVQQYF | TRBV27 | - | TRBJ2-7 | TRBD2
TGTGCCAGCAGACACAGGGAAGAGACCCAGTACTTC | CASRHREETQYF | TRBV6-5 | few | TRBJ2-5 | -
TGTGCCAGCAGTCCCGTATGGGACAGGGTAGGGGGCTACACCTTC | CASSPVWDRVGGYTF | TRBV27 | - | TRBJ1-2 | TRBD1
TGCGCCAGCAGCCAAGACCCCGGACAGGGGATGGGTCAGCCCCAGCATTTT | CASSQDPGQGMGQPQHF | TRBV4-3 | - | TRBJ1-5 | TRBD1
TGTGCCAGCAGTTACAAGGGCCTCACGTTGGCCGGGGAGCTGTTTTTT | CASSYKGLTLAGELFF | TRBV6-2/TRBV6-3 | - | TRBJ2-2 | -
TGTGCCAGTAGTACTTATAGCGGGGGGGGCTCCTACAATGAGCAGTTCTTC | CASSTYSGGGSYNEQFF | TRBV19 | - | TRBJ2-1 | TRBD2
TGCGCCAGCAGCTTGGTGGGGGAGGGAACTGAAGCTTTCTTT | CASSLVGEGTEAFF | TRBV5-1 | - | TRBJ1-1 | -
TGTGCCAGCAGTTACCCACCGGGACCCAGCTCTGAAGCTTTCTTT | CASSYPPGPSSEAFF | TRBV6-2/TRBV6-3 | - | TRBJ1-1 | -
TGTGCCAGCAGCACTCAGGGGGGCGTCAATGAAAAACTGTTTTTT | CASSTQGGVNEKLFF | TRBV5-4 | - | TRBJ1-4 | TRBD1
TGTGCCAGCAGTGAAGGACGGCAAAACTATGGCTACACCTTC | CASSEGRQNYGYTF | TRBV2 | - | TRBJ1-2 | -
TGTGCTAGTGGCTCCCAGGGGGGGACTGAAGCTTTCTTT | CASGSQGGTEAFF | TRBV12-5 | - | TRBJ1-1 | TRBD1
TGTGCCAGCTCACCACTACAGGGTCAAGAGACCCAGTACTTC | CASSPLQGQETQYF | TRBV18 | - | TRBJ2-5 | -
TGTGCCAGCAGCTCAGGCCACAACACCTACGAGCAGTACTTC | CASSSGHNTYEQYF | TRBV11-2 | once | TRBJ2-7 | -
TGTGCCAGCAGGCTCCAGGGGGCCGACTATGGCTACACCTTC | CASRLQGADYGYTF | TRBV27 | - | TRBJ1-2 | TRBD1
TGTGCCAGCTCTTCCGGACAGGGTGGGATAGGCACAGATACGCAGTATTTT | CASSSGQGGIGTDTQYF | TRBV18 | - | TRBJ2-3 | TRBD1
TGTGCCAGCTCACCCGTACAGGGGGACACTGAAGCTTTCTTT | CASSPVQGDTEAFF | TRBV18 | - | TRBJ1-1 | TRBD1
TGCGCCAGCAGCCAAGAACGATCGTCTGCCTATGGCTACACCTTC | CASSQERSSAYGYTF | TRBV4-3 | - | TRBJ1-2 | -
TGTGCCAGCAGTGGTAATGTCGTACTGGGGCAGTTCTTC | CASSGNVVLGQFF | TRBV2 | - | TRBJ2-1 | -
TGTGCCTGGAGTGTTGGAGGGGGTGAAAAACTGTTTTTT | CAWSVGGGEKLFF | TRBV30 | - | TRBJ1-4 | -
TGTGCCAGCAGTTCTGGACAGGGGGTGACAGATACGCAGTATTTT | CASSSGQGVTDTQYF | TRBV5-6 | - | TRBJ2-3 | TRBD1
TGTGCCAGCTCACGTCTAAGGGAACTCCACTCTGGAAACACCATATATTTT | CASSRLRELHSGNTIYF | TRBV18 | - | TRBJ1-3 | -
TGTGCCAGCAGCTGGGGCTTCGGCTCTGGAAACACCATATATTTT | CASSWGFGSGNTIYF | TRBV5-4 | - | TRBJ1-3 | -
TGTGCCAGCAGCCCGCAACGAAGCTCTGGAAACACCATATATTTT | CASSPQRSSGNTIYF | TRBV7-2 | - | TRBJ1-3 | -
TGTGCCAGCAGTGGTACAGGGGGCGACCTATGGACCCAGTACTTC | CASSGTGGDLWTQYF | TRBV25-1 | - | TRBJ2-5 | TRBD1
TGTGCCAGGACCCGAATGACCGGGGAGCTGTTTTTT | CARTRMTGELFF | TRBV7-2 | - | TRBJ2-2 | -
TGTGCCAGCTCGGTCGACAGGCCCCCGGGACCCCAGCATTTT | CASSVDRPPGPQHF | TRBV18 | - | TRBJ1-5 | -
TGTGCCAGCAGCTTAACCGGGACTAGCGGGGGGCCCACAGATACGCAGTATTTT | CASSLTGTSGGPTDTQYF | TRBV7-6 | - | TRBJ2-3 | TRBD2
TGCGCCAGCAGCCCCGGACAGGGAAATGAAAAACTGTTTTTT | CASSPGQGNEKLFF | TRBV4-3 | - | TRBJ1-4 | TRBD1
TGTGCCAGCAGCCTGGACTATTCCTACGAGCAGTACTTC | CASSLDYSYEQYF | TRBV7-2 | - | TRBJ2-7 | -